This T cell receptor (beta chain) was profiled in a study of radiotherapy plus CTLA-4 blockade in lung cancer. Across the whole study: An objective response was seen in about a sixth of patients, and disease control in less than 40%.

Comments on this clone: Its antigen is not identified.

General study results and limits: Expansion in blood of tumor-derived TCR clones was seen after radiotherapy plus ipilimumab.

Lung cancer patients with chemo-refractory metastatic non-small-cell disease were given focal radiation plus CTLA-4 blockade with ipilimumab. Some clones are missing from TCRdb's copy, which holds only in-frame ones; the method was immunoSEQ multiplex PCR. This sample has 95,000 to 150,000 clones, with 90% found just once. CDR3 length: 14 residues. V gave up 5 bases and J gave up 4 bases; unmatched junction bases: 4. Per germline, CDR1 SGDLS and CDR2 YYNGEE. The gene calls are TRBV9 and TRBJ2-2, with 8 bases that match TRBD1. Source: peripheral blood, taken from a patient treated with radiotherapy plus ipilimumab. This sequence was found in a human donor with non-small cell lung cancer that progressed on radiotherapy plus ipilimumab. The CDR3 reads CASRRTGSTGELFF. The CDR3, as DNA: TGTGCCAGCAGGAGGACAGGGTCCACCGGGGAGCTGTTTTTT.